Here is one T cell receptor beta chain with its context. The data stem from a study of blood T cell repertoires in COVID-19. Overall study context: Both acute and convalescent COVID-19 samples were obtained from the United States, Italy and Spain.

As originally analysed: Reference gene primer amplification in the assay estimated nucleated cell counts. Some clones are missing from TCRdb's copy, which holds only in-frame ones; the method was immunoSEQ multiplex PCR. The D gene and trimming were derived from the DNA, and the V and J assignments and clone size from that table. This table holds over 120,000 clones, approximately 80% found once. The CDR3 loop spans 15 amino acids. V was shortened by 4 bases and J by 0 bases, with 9 bases between the two germline ends. The germline gives CDR1 SEHNR, CDR2 FQNEAQ (reference sequence). The gene calls are TRBV7-9 and TRBJ2-2; the D gene is possibly TRBD1 (6 bases). This receptor was obtained from a woman older than 75 with active or convalescent COVID-19. The material sequenced was peripheral blood. CDR3 loop: CASSSTGPNTGELFF. The DNA of the CDR3 is TGTGCCAGCAGCTCGACAGGACCGAACACCGGGGAGCTGTTTTTT.